These 21 T cell receptor beta chains were all obtained from the same sample, sequenced in a study of a mutant IDH1 vaccine in newly diagnosed glioma (dated by TCRdb to 2020 to 2023). The time point label, as the study defines it: week 23, last vaccination. A 20-mer mutant IDH1 peptide at 300 micrograms in Montanide made up each vaccine dose, which was injected subcutaneously together with topical imiquimod. Their target antigens are unknown. Libraries came from the immunoSEQ multiplex PCR assay. This is the immuneACCESS table as TCRdb keeps it, with only in-frame sequences that have V and J called. A part of the clones is gone; compared with another copy, unresolved V genes explain less than half, and the rest is unexplained. Recorded for this sample are some 80,000 clones; more than 80% of them occurred a single time. The ten largest clones add up to over 0.7% of the sample. The specimen comprised PBMCs, sampled from a glioma patient whose treatment included an IDH1 peptide vaccine. Receptors were obtained from a woman between 50 and 59 years old with glioma.

V usage is TRBV7-3 and J usage is TRBJ2-2; D remains unclear. This CDR3 has 14 residues. Per the germline V gene, CDR1 is SGHTA and CDR2 is FQGTGA. V was clipped by 6 bases and J by 3 bases, with 11 bases between them. The CDR3 DNA follows: TGTGCCAGCAGTGCAGGCTCGGACACCGGGGAGCTGTTTTTT. Encoded protein: CASSAGSDTGELFF.

This sequence joins TRBV19 and TRBJ2-5, with 10 bases aligning to TRBD1. The germline V gene encodes CDR1 LNHDA and CDR2 SQIVND (reference sequence). The length of the CDR3 is 15 residues. Trimming took 5 bases from V and 5 from J; bases not matched to a gene: 8. CDR3 nucleotides: TGTGCCAGTAGTCCTCATGGACAGGGGGTTGAGACCCAGTACTTC. Its protein is CASSPHGQGVETQYF.

The rearrangement links TRBV10-1 to TRBJ2-2; D might be TRBD2 (5 bases). The CDR3 runs to 16 residues. Trimming removed 4 bases at V and 0 bases at J, with 12 bases between. CDR1 and CDR2 (germline): WNHNN, SYGVQD (reference sequence). The CDR3 sequence is CASSGGRGANTGELFF. CDR3 DNA sequence: TGCGCCAGCAGTGGTGGGAGAGGCGCGAACACCGGGGAGCTGTTTTTT.

CDR3 coding DNA: TGTGCCAGCAGCGTAGTACCTAGCGGGCTTTACGAGCAGTACTTC. Translating it yields CASSVVPSGLYEQYF. J is TRBJ2-7 and V is TRBV9, with 8 bases matching TRBD2. V shed 0 bases and J 4 bases; nucleotides not matched to a gene: 6. This CDR3 has 15 amino acids. Germline V gives CDR1 SGDLS, CDR2 YYNGEE.

The V call is TRBV7-9, the J call TRBJ2-7, with no clear D. Trimming shortened V by 5 bases and J by 1 base, and 15 bases separated the two germline ends. The CDR3 covers 15 residues. Germline CDR1 reads SEHNR; CDR2 reads FQNEAQ (reference sequence). The chain's CDR3 is CASSPGPVGSYEQYF. CDR3 DNA sequence: TGTGCCAGCAGCCCCGGACCAGTGGGGTCCTACGAGCAGTACTTC.

J is TRBJ1-1 and V is TRBV18; D not certain. Trimming stripped 1 base from V and 1 base from J, with 4 bases between. From germline, CDR1 is KGHSH and CDR2 LQKENI. The CDR3 length is 13 residues. The CDR3 is CASSPRGNTEAFF. The CDR3 bases are TGTGCCAGCTCACCACGGGGGAACACTGAAGCTTTCTTT.

The chain recombines TRBV27 with TRBJ2-7; possible D gene TRBD2, 6 bases. Between the trimmed V and J ends, which lost 2 bases and 5 bases, there was a span of 10 bases. The CDR3 consists of 13 residues. Germline values: CDR1 MNHEY, CDR2 SMNVEV (reference sequence). The DNA for the CDR3 is TGTGCCAGCAGTTTAGAGGGAGGAGACGAGCAGTACTTC. It specifies CASSLEGGDEQYF.

In its sample, this clone was seen once. The V gene is TRBV30, the J gene TRBJ2-5, with 12 nucleotides matching TRBD2. V shed 2 bases and J 4 bases; nucleotides not matched to a gene: 5. From germline, CDR1 is GTSNPN and CDR2 SVGIG (reference sequence). The CDR3 is 15 residues long. Here the CDR3 DNA reads TGTGCCTGGAGTAGACTAGCGGGAGAGAGAGAGACCCAGTACTTC. The encoded protein is CAWSRLAGERETQYF.

The chain links TRBV7-9 to TRBJ2-5, with TRBD2 identical over 7 bases. This CDR3 has 13 residues. J was trimmed by 5 bases and V by 5 bases; bases with no gene match: 5. Germline V lookup: CDR1 SEHNR, CDR2 FQNEAQ (reference sequence). The CDR3 DNA follows: TGTGCCAGCAGCCCGAGCGGGATGGAGACCCAGTACTTC. Amino acids: CASSPSGMETQYF.

The V and J genes are TRBV29-1 and TRBJ1-4; TRBD1 matches at 8 bases. V gave up 6 bases and J gave up 8 bases; unmatched junction bases: 8. The CDR3 spans 13 residues. CDR1 is SQVTM, CDR2 ANQGSEA, per germline. The CDR3 here is CSVGQAVTEKLFF. For the CDR3, the DNA is TGCAGCGTGGGACAGGCAGTTACCGAAAAACTGTTTTTT.

The chain combines TRBV29-1 with TRBJ2-3; TRBD2 aligns across 8 bases. The germline gives CDR1 SQVTM, CDR2 ANQGSEA. This CDR3 region has 15 residues. Trimming at V came to 2 bases and at J to 4 bases, leaving 8 bases not matched to a gene. The CDR3 region has the DNA TGCAGCGTTGAAAGGCGGGAGGTCTCCCCAGATACGCAGTATTTT. Translating it yields CSVERREVSPDTQYF.

The rearrangement uses TRBV7-2 and TRBJ2-3; TRBD2 agrees at 11 bases. With 5 bases clipped from V and 1 base from J, the junction kept 5 bases outside the gene matches. Germline V CDR1 and CDR2: SGHTA, FQGNSA. This CDR3 spans 16 amino acids. The CDR3 loop is CASSPLAGGGTDTQYF. As DNA, the CDR3 is TGTGCCAGCAGCCCATTAGCGGGAGGGGGCACAGATACGCAGTATTTT.

The chain joins TRBV25-1 to TRBJ1-6; D gene unclear. The CDR3 spans 16 residues. V was trimmed by 7 bases and J by 0 bases, leaving 13 bases between them. Looked up from germline, CDR1 is MGHDK and CDR2 is SYGVNS. In DNA form, the CDR3 reads TGTGCCAGCACCTTAGGCGGGAGCTCCTATAATTCACCCCTCCACTTT. Amino acid sequence: CASTLGGSSYNSPLHF.

This chain uses TRBV6-1 with TRBJ1-5, with unresolved D. V lost 6 bases and J lost 2, with 11 bases in between. Germline CDR1 is MNHNS and CDR2 is SASEGT. The CDR3 covers 14 residues. CDR3 sequence (DNA): TGTGCCAGCAGGCCCAACAAAGGCAATCAGCCCCAGCATTTT. Translation gives CASRPNKGNQPQHF.

V usage is TRBV10-3 and J usage is TRBJ2-3, with D possibly TRBD2 on 5 matching bases. There are 14 residues in the CDR3. Trimming took 3 bases from V and 1 from J, leaving 8 bases between them. Germline lookup yields CDR1 ENHRY and CDR2 SYGVKD. CDR3 sequence: CAISEDGGTDTQYF. In DNA, the CDR3 is TGTGCCATCAGTGAAGACGGGGGCACAGATACGCAGTATTTT.

Turning to this clone: Different DNA sequences within this sample yield the same CDR3. The chain joins TRBV6-5 to TRBJ2-7; D gene unclear. V was cut by 7 bases and J by 6 bases, with 10 bases left in between. Germline V CDR1 and CDR2: MNHEY, SVGAGI. The CDR3 covers 11 residues. The CDR3 nucleotides are TGTGCCAGCACCCACGGTGCCGAGCAGTACTTC. It encodes CASTHGAEQYF.

The V call is TRBV10-1, the J call TRBJ2-7; maybe TRBD2 (6 bases). Germline V lookup: CDR1 WNHNN, CDR2 SYGVQD (reference sequence). The CDR3 contains 14 residues. Trimming removed 3 bases at V and 6 bases at J, with 15 bases between. The CDR3 bases are TGCGCCAGCAGTGATCTACAGGCCGGGGGCGAGCAGTACTTC. It yields the protein CASSDLQAGGEQYF.

The chain has TRBV28 and TRBJ1-1; TRBD1 matches at 8 bases. Germline values: CDR1 MDHEN, CDR2 SYDVKM. The CDR3 runs 14 residues. The J segment lost 1 base and the V segment lost 6 bases, leaving 4 bases of the junction unmatched. The CDR3 protein is CASSGTGWNTEAFF. CDR3 nucleotide sequence: TGTGCCAGCAGCGGGACAGGCTGGAACACTGAAGCTTTCTTT.

This clone was seen more than once but under ten times. V gene TRBV7-9 combines with J gene TRBJ1-4, with D unresolved. V was shortened by 5 bases and J by 11 bases, with 15 bases between the two germline ends. Germline CDR1 is SEHNR and CDR2 is FQNEAQ (reference sequence). There are 13 residues in the CDR3. The DNA for the CDR3 is TGTGCCAGCAGCGCTGCGGGGTTCGGGAAACTGTTTTTT. Translated, it gives CASSAAGFGKLFF.

The gene calls are TRBV9 and TRBJ2-3, with TRBD2 identical over 10 bases. In germline, CDR1 is SGDLS, CDR2 YYNGEE. The CDR3 is made up of 15 amino acids. J gave up 12 bases and V 4 bases, and 14 bases lay outside the gene matches. The CDR3 DNA sequence: TGTGCCAGCAGCCCTAGCCCCTCTAGCGGGAGAACCCAGTATTTT. Translating gives CASSPSPSSGRTQYF.

The V gene is TRBV14, the J gene TRBJ2-7; D is possibly TRBD1 (5 bases). Per germline, CDR1 SGHDN and CDR2 FVKESK. V was cut by 10 bases and J by 2 bases, with 12 bases left in between. CDR3 length: 12 residues. The CDR3 sequence is CATGAGTYEQYF. DNA for the CDR3: TGTGCCACTGGGGCAGGGACCTACGAGCAGTACTTC.